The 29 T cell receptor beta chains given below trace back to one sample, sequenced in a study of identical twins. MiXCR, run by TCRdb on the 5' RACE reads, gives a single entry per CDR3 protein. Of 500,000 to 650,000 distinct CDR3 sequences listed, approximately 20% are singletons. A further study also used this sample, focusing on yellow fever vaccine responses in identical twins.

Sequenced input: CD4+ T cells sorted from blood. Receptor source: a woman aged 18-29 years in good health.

The CDR3 region has the DNA TGTGCCAGCAGTAGCGGGGGATATGAGCAGTTCTTC. Its translation: CASSSGGYEQFF. The genes are TRBV7-6 and TRBJ2-1; TRBD2 matches 9 bases. The CDR3 is 12 amino acids. V lost 6 bases to trimming and J lost 8 bases; unmatched junction nucleotides: 2. Germline V gives CDR1 SGHVS, CDR2 FNYEAQ.

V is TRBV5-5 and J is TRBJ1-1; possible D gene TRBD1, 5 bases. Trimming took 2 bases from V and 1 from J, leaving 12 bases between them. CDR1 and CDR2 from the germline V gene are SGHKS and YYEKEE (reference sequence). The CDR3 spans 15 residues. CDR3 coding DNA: TGTGCCAGCAGCTTAAATCGCGGGGCGAACACTGAAGCTTTCTTT. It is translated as CASSLNRGANTEAFF.

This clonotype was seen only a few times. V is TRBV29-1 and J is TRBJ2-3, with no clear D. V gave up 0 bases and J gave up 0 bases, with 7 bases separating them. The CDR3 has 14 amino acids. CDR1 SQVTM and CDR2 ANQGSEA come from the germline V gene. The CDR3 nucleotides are TGCAGCGTTGAAGAAGCTAAAAGCACAGATACGCAGTATTTT. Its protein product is CSVEEAKSTDTQYF.

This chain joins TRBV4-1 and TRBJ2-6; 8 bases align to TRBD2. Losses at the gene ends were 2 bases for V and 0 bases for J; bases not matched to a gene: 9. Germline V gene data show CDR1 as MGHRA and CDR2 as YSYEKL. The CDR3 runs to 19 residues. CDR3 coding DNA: TGCGCCAGCAGCCAACCGCTACGGGGGGGTTTCTCTGGGGCCAACGTCCTGACTTTC. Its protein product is CASSQPLRGGFSGANVLTF.

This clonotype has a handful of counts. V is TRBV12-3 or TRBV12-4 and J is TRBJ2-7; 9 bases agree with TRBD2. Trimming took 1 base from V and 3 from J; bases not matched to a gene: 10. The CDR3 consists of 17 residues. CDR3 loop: CASSLGVAGEDDYEQYF. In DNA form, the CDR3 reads TGTGCCAGCAGTTTAGGGGTAGCGGGGGAGGATGACTACGAGCAGTACTTC.

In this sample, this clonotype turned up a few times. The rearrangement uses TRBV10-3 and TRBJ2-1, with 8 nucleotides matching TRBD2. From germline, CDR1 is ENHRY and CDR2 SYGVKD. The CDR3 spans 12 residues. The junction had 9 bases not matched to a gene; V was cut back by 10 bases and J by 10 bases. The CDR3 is CATKTSVGEQFF. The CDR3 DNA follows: TGTGCCACTAAGACTAGCGTCGGCGAGCAGTTCTTC.

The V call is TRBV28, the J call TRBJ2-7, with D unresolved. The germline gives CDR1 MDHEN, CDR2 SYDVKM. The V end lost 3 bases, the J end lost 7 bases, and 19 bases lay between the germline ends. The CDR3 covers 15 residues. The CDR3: CASSFVTSSKKEQYF. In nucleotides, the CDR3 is TGTGCCAGCAGTTTCGTCACCAGCAGTAAGAAGGAGCAGTACTTC. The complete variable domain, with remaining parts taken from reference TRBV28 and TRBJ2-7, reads DVKVTQSSRYLVKRTGEKVFLECVQDMDHENMFWYRQDPGLGLRLIYFSYDVKMKEKGDIPEGYSVSREKKERFSLILESASTNQTSMYLCASSFVTSSKKEQYFGPGTRLTVT.

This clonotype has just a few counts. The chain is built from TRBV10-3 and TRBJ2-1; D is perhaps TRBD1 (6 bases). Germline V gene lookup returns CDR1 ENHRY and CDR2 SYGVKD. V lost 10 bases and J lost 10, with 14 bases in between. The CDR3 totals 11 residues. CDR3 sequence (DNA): TGTGCCACGCAGACAGGCATGGAGCAGTTCTTC. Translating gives CATQTGMEQFF.

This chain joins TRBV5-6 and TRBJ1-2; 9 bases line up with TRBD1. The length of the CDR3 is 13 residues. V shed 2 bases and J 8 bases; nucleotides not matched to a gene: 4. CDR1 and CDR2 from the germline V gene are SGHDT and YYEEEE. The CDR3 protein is CASSFGTGRGYTF. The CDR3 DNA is TGTGCCAGCAGCTTTGGGACAGGGCGCGGCTACACCTTC.

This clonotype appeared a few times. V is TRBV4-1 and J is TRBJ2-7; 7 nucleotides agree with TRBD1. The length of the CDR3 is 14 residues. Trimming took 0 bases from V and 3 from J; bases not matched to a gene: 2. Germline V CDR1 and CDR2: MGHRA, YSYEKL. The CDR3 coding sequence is TGCGCCAGCAGCCAAGACAGGGGGTTCTACGAGCAGTACTTC. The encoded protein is CASSQDRGFYEQYF.

The DNA of the CDR3 is TGTGCCAGCAGGGGGGGACAGGGTGGCTATGGCTACACCTTC. This sequence encodes CASRGGQGGYGYTF. The V call is TRBV28, the J call TRBJ1-2; TRBD1 agrees at 9 bases. This CDR3 contains 14 residues. V shed 6 bases, J shed 4 bases, and the junction held 6 bases outside the gene matches. The germline V gene has CDR1 MDHEN and CDR2 SYDVKM.

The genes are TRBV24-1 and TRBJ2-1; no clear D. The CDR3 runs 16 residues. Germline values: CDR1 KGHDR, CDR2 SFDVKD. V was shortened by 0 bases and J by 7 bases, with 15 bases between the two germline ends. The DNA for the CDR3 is TGTGCCACCAGTGATTTGAGTGGGGTGGGTTGGAATGAGCAGTTCTTC. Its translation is CATSDLSGVGWNEQFF.

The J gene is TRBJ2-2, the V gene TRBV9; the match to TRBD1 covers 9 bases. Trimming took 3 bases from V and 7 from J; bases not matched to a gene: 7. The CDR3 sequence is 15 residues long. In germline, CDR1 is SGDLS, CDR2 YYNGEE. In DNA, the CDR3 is TGTGCCAGCAGCGGATTACAGGGGGCAGGCGGGGAGCTGTTTTTT. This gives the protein CASSGLQGAGGELFF.

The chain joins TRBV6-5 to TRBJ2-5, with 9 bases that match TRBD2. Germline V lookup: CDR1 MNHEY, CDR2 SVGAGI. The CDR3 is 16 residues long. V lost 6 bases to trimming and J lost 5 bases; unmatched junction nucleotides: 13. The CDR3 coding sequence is TGTGCCAGCAGCTACGGTGGTTCAAGCGGGAGGGAGACCCAGTACTTC. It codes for CASSYGGSSGRETQYF.

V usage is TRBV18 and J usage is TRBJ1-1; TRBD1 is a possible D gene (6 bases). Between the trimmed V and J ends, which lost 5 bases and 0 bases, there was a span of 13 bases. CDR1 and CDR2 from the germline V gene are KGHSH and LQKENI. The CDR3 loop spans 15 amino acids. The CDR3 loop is CASSRTANMNTEAFF. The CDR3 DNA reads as TGTGCCAGCTCAAGGACAGCTAATATGAACACTGAAGCTTTCTTT.

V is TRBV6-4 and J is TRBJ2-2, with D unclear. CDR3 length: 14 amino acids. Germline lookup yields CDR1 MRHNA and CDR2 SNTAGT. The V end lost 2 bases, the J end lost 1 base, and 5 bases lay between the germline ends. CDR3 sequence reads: CASSDEQNTGELFF. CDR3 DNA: TGTGCCAGCAGTGACGAACAGAACACCGGGGAGCTGTTTTTT.

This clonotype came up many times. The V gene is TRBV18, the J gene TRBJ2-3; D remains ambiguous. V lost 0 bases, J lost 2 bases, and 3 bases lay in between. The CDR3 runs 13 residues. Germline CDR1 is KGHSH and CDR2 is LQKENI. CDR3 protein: CASSPPVTDTQYF. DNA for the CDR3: TGTGCCAGCTCACCACCGGTCACAGATACGCAGTATTTT.

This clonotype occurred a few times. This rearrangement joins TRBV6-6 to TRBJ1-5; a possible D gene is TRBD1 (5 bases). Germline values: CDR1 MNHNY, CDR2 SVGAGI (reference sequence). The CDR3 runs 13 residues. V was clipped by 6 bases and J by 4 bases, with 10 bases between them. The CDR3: CASREDRNQPQHF. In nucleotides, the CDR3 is TGTGCCAGCAGAGAAGACAGAAATCAGCCCCAGCATTTT.

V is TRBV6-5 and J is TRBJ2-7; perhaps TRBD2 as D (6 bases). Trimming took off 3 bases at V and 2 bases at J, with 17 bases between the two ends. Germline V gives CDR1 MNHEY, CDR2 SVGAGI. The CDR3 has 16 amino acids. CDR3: CASSYTAGTPTYEQYV. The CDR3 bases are TGTGCCAGCAGTTATACCGCCGGGACTCCAACCTACGAGCAGTACGTC.

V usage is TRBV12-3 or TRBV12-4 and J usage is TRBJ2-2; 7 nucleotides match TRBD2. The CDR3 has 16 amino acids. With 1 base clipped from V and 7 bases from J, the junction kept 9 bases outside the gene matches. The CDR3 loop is CASSLEGGRRSGELFF. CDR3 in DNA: TGTGCCAGCAGTTTAGAGGGCGGGAGAAGGAGCGGGGAGCTGTTTTTT.

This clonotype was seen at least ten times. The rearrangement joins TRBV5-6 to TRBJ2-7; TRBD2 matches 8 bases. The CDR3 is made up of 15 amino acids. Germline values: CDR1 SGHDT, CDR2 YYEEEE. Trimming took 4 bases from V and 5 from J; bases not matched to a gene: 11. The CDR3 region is CASSVEYSGKNEQYF. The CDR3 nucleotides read TGTGCCAGCAGCGTCGAATATAGCGGGAAAAACGAGCAGTACTTC.

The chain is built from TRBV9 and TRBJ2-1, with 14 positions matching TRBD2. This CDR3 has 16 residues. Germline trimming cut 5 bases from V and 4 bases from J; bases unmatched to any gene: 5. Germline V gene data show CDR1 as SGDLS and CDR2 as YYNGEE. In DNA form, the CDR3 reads TGTGCCAGCAGGGGGACTAGCGGGGGAGCTTACAATGAGCAGTTCTTC. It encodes CASRGTSGGAYNEQFF.

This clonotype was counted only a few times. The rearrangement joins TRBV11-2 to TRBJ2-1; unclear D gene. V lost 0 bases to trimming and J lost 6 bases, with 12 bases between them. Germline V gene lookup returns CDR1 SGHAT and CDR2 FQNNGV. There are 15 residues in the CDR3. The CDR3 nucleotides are TGTGCCAGCAGCTTAGAAGTCCTCCCCCCCAATGAGCAGTTCTTC. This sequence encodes CASSLEVLPPNEQFF.

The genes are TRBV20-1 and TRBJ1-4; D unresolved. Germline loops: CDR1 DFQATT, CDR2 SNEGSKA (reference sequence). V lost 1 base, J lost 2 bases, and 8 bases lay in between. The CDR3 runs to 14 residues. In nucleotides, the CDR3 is TGCAGTGCTAGAGGCGCGGTGACTAATGAAAAACTGTTTTTT. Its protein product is CSARGAVTNEKLFF.

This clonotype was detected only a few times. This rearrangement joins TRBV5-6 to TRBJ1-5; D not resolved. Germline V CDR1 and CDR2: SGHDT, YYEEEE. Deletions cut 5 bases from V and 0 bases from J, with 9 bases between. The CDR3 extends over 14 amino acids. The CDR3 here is CASRASNSNQPQHF. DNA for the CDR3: TGTGCCAGCAGGGCCTCTAATAGCAATCAGCCCCAGCATTTT. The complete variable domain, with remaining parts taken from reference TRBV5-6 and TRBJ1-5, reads DAGVTQSPTHLIKTRGQQVTLRCSPKSGHDTVSWYQQALGQGPQFIFQYYEEEERQRGNFPDRFSGHQFPNYSSELNVNALLLGDSALYLCASRASNSNQPQHFGDGTRLSIL.

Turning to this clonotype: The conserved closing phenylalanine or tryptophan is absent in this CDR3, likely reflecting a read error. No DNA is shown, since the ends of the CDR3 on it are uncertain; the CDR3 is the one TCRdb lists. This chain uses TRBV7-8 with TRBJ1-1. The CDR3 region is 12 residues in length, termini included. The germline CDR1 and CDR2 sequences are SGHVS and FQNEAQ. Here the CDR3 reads CASSLSGERFSV.

CDR3 sequence (DNA): TGCGCCAGCAGCCAAGGGACAGGGGGCTTCAATGAGCAGTTCTTC. It is translated as CASSQGTGGFNEQFF. The rearrangement joins TRBV4-1 to TRBJ2-1; 11 bases align to TRBD1. Germline lookup yields CDR1 MGHRA and CDR2 YSYEKL. There are 15 residues in the CDR3. V shed 1 base and J 6 bases; nucleotides not matched to a gene: 2.

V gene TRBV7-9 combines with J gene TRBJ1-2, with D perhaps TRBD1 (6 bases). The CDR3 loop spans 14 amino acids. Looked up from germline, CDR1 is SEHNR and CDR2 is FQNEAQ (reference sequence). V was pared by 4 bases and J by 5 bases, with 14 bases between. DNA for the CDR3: TGTGCCAGCAGCTCAATACAGGGTCTTTATGGCTACACCTTC. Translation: CASSSIQGLYGYTF.

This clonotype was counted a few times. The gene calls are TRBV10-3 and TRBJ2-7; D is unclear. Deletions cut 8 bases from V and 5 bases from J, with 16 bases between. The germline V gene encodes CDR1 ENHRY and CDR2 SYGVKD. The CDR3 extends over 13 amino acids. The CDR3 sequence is CAIRKVESNEQYF. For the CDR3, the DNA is TGTGCCATCCGTAAGGTAGAATCCAACGAGCAGTACTTC.